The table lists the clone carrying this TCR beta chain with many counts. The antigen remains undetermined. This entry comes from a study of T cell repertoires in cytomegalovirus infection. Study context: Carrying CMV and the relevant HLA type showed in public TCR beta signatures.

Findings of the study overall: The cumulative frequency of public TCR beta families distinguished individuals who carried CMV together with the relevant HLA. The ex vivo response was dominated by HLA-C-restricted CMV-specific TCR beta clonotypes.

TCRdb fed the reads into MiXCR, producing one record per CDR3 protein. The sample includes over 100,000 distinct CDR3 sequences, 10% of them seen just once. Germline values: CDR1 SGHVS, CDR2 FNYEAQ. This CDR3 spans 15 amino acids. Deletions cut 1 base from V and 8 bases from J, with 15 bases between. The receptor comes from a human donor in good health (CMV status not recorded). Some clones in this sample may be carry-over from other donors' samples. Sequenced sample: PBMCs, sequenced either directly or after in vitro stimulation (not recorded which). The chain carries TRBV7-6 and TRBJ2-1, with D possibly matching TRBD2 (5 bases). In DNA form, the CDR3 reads TGTGCCAGCAGCTTAGGAGGTAGAACCGGGGATGAGCAGTTCTTC. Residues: CASSLGGRTGDEQFF.